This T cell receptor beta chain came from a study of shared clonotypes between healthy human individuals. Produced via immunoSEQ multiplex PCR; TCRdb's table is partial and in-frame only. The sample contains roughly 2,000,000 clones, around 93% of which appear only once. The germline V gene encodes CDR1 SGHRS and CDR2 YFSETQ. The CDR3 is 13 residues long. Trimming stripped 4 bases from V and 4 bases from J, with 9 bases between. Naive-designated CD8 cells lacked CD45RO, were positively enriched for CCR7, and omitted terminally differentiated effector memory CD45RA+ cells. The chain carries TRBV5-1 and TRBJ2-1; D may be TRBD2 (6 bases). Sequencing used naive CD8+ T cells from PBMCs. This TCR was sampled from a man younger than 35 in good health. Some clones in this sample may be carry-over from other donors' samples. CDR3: CASSVTSYNEQFF. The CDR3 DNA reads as TGCGCCAGCAGCGTGACTAGTTACAATGAGCAGTTCTTC. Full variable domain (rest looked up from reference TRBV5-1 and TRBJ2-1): KAGVTQTPRYLIKTRGQQVTLSCSPISGHRSVSWYQQTPGQGLQFLFEYFSETQRNKGNFPGRFSGRQFSNSRSEMNVSTLELGDSALYLCASSVTSYNEQFFGPGTRLTVL.